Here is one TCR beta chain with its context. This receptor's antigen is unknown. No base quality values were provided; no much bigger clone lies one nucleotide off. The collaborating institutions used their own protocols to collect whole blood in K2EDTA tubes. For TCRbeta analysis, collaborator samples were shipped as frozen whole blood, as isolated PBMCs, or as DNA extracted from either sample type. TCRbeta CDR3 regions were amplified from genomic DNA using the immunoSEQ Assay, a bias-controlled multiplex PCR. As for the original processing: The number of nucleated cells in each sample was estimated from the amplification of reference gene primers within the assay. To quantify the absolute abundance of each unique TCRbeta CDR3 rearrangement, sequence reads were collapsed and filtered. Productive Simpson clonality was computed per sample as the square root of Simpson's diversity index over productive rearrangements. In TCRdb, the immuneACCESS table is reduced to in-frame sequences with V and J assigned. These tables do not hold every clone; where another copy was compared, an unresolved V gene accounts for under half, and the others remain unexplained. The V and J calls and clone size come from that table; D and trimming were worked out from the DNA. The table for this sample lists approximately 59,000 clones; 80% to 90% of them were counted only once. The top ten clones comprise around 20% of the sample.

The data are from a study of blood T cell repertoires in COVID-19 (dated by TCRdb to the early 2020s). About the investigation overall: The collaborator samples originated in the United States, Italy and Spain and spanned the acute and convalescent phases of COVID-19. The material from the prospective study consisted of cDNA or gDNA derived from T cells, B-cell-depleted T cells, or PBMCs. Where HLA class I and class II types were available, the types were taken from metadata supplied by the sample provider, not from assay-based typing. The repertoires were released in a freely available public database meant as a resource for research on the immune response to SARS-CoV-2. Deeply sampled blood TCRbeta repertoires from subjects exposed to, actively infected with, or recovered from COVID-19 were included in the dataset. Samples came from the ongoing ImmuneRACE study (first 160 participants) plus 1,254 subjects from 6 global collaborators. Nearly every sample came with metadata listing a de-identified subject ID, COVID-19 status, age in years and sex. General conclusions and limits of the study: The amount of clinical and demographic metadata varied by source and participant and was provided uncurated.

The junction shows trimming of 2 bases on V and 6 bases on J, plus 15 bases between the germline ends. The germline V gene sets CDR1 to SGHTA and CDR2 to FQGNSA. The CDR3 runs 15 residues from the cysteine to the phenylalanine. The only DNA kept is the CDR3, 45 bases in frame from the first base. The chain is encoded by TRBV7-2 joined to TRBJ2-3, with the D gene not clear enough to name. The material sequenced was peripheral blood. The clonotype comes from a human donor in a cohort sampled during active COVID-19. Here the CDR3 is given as CASSLLARYADTQYF. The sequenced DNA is TGTGCCAGCAGCTTACTTGCGCGATACGCGGATACGCAGTATTTT.